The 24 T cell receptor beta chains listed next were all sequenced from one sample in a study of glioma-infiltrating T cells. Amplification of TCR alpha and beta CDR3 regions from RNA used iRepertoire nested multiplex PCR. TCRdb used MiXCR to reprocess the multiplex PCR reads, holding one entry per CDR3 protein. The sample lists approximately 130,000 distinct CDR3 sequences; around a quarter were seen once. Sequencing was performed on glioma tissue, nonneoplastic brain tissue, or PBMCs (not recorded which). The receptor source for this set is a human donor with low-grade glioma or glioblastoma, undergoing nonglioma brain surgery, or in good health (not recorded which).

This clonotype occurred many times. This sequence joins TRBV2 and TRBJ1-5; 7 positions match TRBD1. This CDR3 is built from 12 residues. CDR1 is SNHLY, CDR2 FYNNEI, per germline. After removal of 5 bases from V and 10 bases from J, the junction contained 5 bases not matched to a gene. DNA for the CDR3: TGTGCCAGCAGTACGCGGGACAGTCCCCAGCATTTT. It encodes CASSTRDSPQHF.

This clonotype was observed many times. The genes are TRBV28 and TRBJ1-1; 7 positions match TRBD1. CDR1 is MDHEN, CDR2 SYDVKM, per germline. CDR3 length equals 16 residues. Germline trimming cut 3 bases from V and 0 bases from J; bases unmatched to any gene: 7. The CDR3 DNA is TGTGCCAGCAGTTTCCGGGACAGACCTATGAACACTGAAGCTTTCTTT. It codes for CASSFRDRPMNTEAFF.

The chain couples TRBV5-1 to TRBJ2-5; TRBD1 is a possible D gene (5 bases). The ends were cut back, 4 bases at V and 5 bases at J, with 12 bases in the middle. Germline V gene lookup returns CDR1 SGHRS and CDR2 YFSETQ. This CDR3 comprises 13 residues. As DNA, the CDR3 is TGCGCCAGCAGCAAAGGGGCCGCCGAGACCCAGTACTTC. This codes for CASSKGAAETQYF.

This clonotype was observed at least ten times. The CDR3 DNA sequence: TGTGCCAGCACCGTTACAGGGTCTAACTATGGCTACACCTTC. Protein product: CASTVTGSNYGYTF. The rearrangement links TRBV6-1 to TRBJ1-2; D is perhaps TRBD1 (6 bases). The CDR3 spans 14 residues. Germline V gives CDR1 MNHNS, CDR2 SASEGT. The V end was cut by 7 bases, the J end by 0 bases, with 12 bases between.

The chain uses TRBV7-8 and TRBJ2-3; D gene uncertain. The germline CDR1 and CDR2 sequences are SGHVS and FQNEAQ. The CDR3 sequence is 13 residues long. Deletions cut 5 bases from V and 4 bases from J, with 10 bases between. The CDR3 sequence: CASSKAWSDTQYF. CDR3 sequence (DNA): TGTGCCAGCAGCAAAGCGTGGTCAGATACGCAGTATTTT.

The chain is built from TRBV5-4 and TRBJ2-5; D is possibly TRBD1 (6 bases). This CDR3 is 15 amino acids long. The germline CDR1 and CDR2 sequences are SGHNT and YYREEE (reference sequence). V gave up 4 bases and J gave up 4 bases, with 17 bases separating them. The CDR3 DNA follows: TGTGCCAGCAGCCCCACAGGGAATCAACTAGAGACCCAGTACTTC. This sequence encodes CASSPTGNQLETQYF.

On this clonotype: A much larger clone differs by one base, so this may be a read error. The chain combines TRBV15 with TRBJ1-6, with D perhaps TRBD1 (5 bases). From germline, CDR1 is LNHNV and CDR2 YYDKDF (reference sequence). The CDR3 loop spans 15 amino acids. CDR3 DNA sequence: TGTGCCACCAGCAGAGATATGGGGGGTTCGTCACCCCCCCACTTT. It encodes CATSRDMGGSSPPHF.

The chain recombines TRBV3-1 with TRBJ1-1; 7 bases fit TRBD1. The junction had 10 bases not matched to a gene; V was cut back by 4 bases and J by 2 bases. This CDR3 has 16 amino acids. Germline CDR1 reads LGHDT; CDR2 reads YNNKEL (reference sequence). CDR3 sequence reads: CASSPRQGRFNTEAFF. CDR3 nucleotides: TGTGCCAGCAGCCCCAGACAGGGCCGGTTTAACACTGAAGCTTTCTTT.

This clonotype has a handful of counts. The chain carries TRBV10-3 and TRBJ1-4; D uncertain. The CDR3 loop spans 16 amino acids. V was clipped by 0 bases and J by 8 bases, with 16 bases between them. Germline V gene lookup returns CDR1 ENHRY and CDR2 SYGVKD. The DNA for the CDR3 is TGTGCCATCAGTGAGTCGACGCCTCAGGCCATCGAAAAACTGTTTTTT. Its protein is CAISESTPQAIEKLFF.

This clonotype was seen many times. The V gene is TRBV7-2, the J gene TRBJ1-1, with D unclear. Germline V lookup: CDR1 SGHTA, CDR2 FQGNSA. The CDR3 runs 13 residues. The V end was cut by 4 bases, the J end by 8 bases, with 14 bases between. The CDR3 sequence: CASSSVRAGEAFF. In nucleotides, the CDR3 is TGTGCCAGCAGCTCAGTTAGGGCCGGAGAAGCTTTCTTT.

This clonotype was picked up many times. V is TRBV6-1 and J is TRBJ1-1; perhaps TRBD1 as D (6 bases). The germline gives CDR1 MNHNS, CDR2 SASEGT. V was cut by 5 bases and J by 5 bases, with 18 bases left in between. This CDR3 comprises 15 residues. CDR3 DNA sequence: TGTGCCAGCAGTTGGATAGGACAGCCCAGGACTGAAGCTTTCTTT. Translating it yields CASSWIGQPRTEAFF.

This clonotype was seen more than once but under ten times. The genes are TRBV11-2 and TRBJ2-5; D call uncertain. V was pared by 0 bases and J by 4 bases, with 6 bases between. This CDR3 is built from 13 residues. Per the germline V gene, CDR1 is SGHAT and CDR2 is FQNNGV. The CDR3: CASSLEAGETQYF. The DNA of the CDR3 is TGTGCCAGCAGCTTAGAGGCCGGAGAGACCCAGTACTTC.

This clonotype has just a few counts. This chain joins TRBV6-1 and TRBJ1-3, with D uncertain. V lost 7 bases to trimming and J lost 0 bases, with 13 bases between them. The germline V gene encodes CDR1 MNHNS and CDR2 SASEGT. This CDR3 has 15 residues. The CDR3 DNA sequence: TGTGCCAGCACCAAAAATAGGAACTCTGGAAACACCATATATTTT. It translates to CASTKNRNSGNTIYF.

CDR3 residues: CATSDRTLAGITDTQYF. The CDR3 DNA reads TGTGCCACCAGTGATCGGACGCTAGCGGGGATCACAGATACGCAGTATTTT. V gene TRBV24-1 combines with J gene TRBJ2-3; TRBD2 aligns across 9 bases. Per germline, CDR1 KGHDR and CDR2 SFDVKD. V shed 3 bases, J shed 2 bases, and the junction held 8 bases outside the gene matches. This CDR3 is 17 amino acids long.

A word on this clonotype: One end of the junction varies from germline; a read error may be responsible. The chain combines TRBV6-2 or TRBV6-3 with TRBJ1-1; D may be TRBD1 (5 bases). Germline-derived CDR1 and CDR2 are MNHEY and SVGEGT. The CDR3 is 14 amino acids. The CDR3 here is CASSYGRVDPEASF. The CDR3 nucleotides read TGTGCCAGCAGTTACGGCAGGGTAGATCCGGAAGCTTCCTTT.

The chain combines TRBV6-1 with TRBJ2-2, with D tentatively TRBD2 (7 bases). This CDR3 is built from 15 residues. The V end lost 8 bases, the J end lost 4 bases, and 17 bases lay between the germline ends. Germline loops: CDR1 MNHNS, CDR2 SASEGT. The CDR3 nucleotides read TGTGCCAGCGCGGTTTTGGGGGGGCTCACCGGGGAGCTGTTTTTT. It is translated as CASAVLGGLTGELFF.

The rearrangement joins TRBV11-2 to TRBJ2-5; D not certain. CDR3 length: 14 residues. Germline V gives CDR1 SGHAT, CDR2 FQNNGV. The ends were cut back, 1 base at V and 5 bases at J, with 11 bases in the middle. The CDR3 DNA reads TGTGCCAGCAGCTTAGGGCGGAGTAGGGAGACCCAGTACTTC. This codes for CASSLGRSRETQYF.

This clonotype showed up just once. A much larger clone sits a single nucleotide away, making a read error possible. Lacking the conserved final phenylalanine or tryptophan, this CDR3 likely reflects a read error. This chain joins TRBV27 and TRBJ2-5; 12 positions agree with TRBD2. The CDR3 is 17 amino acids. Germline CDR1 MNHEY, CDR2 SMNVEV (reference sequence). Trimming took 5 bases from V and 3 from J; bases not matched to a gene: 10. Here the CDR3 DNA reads TGTGCCAGCAGTAGGACTAGCGGGGCCCAAGGGAAAGAGACCCAGTACTCC. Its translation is CASSRTSGAQGKETQYS.

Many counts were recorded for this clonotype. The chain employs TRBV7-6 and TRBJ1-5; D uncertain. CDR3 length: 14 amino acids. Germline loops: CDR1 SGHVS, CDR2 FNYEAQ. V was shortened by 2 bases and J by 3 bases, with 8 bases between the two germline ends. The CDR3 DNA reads TGTGCCAGCAGCTTATATGCCGCCAATCAGCCCCAGCATTTT. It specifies CASSLYAANQPQHF.

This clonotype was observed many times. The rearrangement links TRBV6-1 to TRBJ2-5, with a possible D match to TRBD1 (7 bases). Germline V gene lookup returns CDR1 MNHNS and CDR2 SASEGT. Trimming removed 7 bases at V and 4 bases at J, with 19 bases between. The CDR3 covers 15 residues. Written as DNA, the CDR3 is TGTGCCAGCACCCCAGGGGGACTGGGAGCAGAGACCCAGTACTTC. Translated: CASTPGGLGAETQYF.

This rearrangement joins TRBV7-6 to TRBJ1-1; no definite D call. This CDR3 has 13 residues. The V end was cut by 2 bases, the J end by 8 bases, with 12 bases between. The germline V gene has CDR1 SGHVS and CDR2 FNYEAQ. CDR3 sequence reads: CASSLPQEYEAFF. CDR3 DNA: TGTGCCAGCAGCTTACCCCAAGAATACGAAGCTTTCTTT.

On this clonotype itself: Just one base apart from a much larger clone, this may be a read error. The CDR3 nucleotides read TGTGCCACCAGTGATTGGGCCCAAGAGACCCAGTACTTC. Its translation: CATSDWAQETQYF. V is TRBV24-1 and J is TRBJ2-5; D remains ambiguous. Germline lookup yields CDR1 KGHDR and CDR2 SFDVKD. V was trimmed by 2 bases and J by 1 base, leaving 4 bases between them. CDR3 length equals 13 residues.

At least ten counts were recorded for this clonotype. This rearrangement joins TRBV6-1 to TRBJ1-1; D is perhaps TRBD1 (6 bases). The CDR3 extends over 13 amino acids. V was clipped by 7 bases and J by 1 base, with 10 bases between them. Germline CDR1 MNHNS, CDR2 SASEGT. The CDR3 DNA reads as TGTGCCAGCAAGGGGGGCTCGAACACTGAAGCTTTCTTT. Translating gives CASKGGSNTEAFF.

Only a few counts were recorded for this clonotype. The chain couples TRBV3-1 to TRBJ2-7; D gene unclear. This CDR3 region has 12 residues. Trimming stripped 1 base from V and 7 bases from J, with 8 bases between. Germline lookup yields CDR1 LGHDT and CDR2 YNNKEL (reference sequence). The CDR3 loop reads CASSQGLGEQYV. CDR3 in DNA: TGTGCCAGCAGCCAAGGTTTGGGTGAGCAGTACGTC.